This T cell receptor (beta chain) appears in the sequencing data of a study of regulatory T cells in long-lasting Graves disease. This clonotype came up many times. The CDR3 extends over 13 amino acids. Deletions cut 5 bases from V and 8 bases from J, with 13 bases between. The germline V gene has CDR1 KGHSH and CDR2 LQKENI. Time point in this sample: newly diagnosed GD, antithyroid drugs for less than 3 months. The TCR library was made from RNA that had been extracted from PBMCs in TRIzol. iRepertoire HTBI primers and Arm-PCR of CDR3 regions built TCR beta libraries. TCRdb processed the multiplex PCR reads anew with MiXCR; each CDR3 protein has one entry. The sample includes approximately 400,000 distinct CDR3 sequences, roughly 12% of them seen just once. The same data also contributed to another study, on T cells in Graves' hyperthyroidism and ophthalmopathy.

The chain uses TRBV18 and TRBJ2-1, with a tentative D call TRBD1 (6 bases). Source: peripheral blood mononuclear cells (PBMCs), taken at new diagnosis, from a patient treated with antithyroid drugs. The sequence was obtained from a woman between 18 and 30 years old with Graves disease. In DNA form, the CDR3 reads TGTGCCAGCTCATTTCGGACAGTTGATGAGCAGTTCTTC. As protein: CASSFRTVDEQFF.